These T cell receptor beta chains were read from a single sample in a study of shared clonotypes between healthy human individuals. Profiled with immunoSEQ multiplex PCR; TCRdb holds only in-frame clones, not every one. The repertoire has around 720,000 clones, less than 80% of them found once; the top ten carry under 2%. Sequenced sample: memory CD4+ T cells sorted from blood. These receptors all stem from a woman younger than 45 in good health. Each CDR3 is given with its conserved first and last residue. Fields, in order: V gene, D gene, J gene, clone size, CDR3 DNA, CDR3 protein. D genes are given only for firm matches. Only part of the rows carry a size: once, few, many, or a class if the clone is expanded.

TRBV18,TRBD1,TRBJ2-5,.,TGTGCCAGCTCACGGAGGCAGGGGGAAGAGACCCAGTACTTC,CASSRRQGEETQYF
TRBV7-2,.,TRBJ1-4,.,TGTGCCAGCAGCTTGGGCCATACAACTAATGAAAAACTGTTTTTT,CASSLGHTTNEKLFF
TRBV5-1,.,TRBJ2-1,.,TGCGCCAGCAGCTTGTGGGGTGAGGGGTCCTACAATGAGCAGTTCTTC,CASSLWGEGSYNEQFF
TRBV6-1,.,TRBJ1-3,.,TGTGCCAGCGTCTTTGGAGGAAACACCATATATTTT,CASVFGGNTIYF
TRBV5-1,TRBD1,TRBJ1-1,.,TGCGCCAGCAGCATACGACAGGGAGGGCACACTGAAGCTTTCTTT,CASSIRQGGHTEAFF
TRBV7-2,.,TRBJ1-5,.,TGTGCCAGCAGCTTCCTTGGGGGCAATCAGCCCCAGCATTTT,CASSFLGGNQPQHF
TRBV5-6,.,TRBJ2-3,.,TGTGCCAGCAGCACCATGGGGGATACGCAGTATTTT,CASSTMGDTQYF
TRBV6-1,TRBD1,TRBJ1-1,.,TGTGCCAGCAAAGGGGGACAGCTTGAAGCTTTCTTT,CASKGGQLEAFF
TRBV30,.,TRBJ2-7,.,TGTGCCTGGAGCAACACCTCCTACGAGCAGTACTTC,CAWSNTSYEQYF
TRBV23-1,.,TRBJ2-2,.,TGCGCCAGCTCTCCTTATCCGGGACCCTTTTCCGTCGCCGGGGAGCTGTTTTTT,CASSPYPGPFSVAGELFF
TRBV6-6,.,TRBJ1-1,.,TGTGCCAGCAGTTACGGGACCGATAAAGCTTTCTTT,CASSYGTDKAFF
TRBV5-4,TRBD1,TRBJ1-6,.,TGTGCCAGCAGCTTAGACTACAGGGGTCGACCCCTCCACTTT,CASSLDYRGRPLHF
TRBV6-5,.,TRBJ2-3,.,TGTGCCAGCACTTCGGCTGCTGCTAGCACAGATACGCAGTATTTT,CASTSAAASTDTQYF
TRBV6-5,TRBD2,TRBJ2-5,.,TGTGCCAGCAGTTACTCTGCTAGCGGGAGTGAGACCCAGTACTTC,CASSYSASGSETQYF
TRBV5-1,TRBD2,TRBJ2-1,.,TGCGCCAGCAGCTTGGCGCCAGCGGGAGGCCTCAGAGAGCAGTTCTTC,CASSLAPAGGLREQFF
TRBV5-1,TRBD1,TRBJ2-5,once,TGCGCCAGCAGCCCGGATGGGACAGGGGTCCGCGAGACCCAGTACTTC,CASSPDGTGVRETQYF
TRBV29-1,.,TRBJ1-2,.,TGCAGCGCCACGCTTCCGGGCCACCAAAATGGCTACACCTTC,CSATLPGHQNGYTF
TRBV10-3,.,TRBJ2-5,few,TGTGCCATCAGTGGGGCTGAAGGCAGAGGCGAGACCCAGTACTTC,CAISGAEGRGETQYF
TRBV30,.,TRBJ1-1,few,TGTGCCTGGAGTGTAGGAGCCAGCGGCATGAACACTGAAGCTTTCTTT,CAWSVGASGMNTEAFF
TRBV2,.,TRBJ2-2,.,TGTGCCAGCAGTCCCGAGAGGATCACAAACACCGGGGAGCTGTTTTTT,CASSPERITNTGELFF
TRBV28,TRBD1,TRBJ2-7,many,TGTGCCAGCAGTTTTTTAGGGACAGGGGAGTTATCTGACGAGCAGTACTTC,CASSFLGTGELSDEQYF
TRBV6-5,.,TRBJ2-7,.,TGTGCCAGCAGCCCAAACTTACAGGGATCCTACGAGCAGTACTTC,CASSPNLQGSYEQYF
TRBV28,.,TRBJ1-5,few,TGTGCCACCAGCGAAACTTTAGAGGGTTGGTCCCAGCATTTT,CATSETLEGWSQHF
TRBV18,TRBD1,TRBJ1-5,few,TGTGCCAGCTCAATCGATGACAGGGGAAATCAGCCCCAGCATTTT,CASSIDDRGNQPQHF
TRBV28,TRBD2,TRBJ2-3,.,TGTGCCACGGGGCTAGCGGGAGGAGGGGCAGATACGCAGTATTTT,CATGLAGGGADTQYF
TRBV5-6,TRBD1,TRBJ1-1,once,TGTGCCAGCAGCGGGCGACAGGGAGGCACTGAAGCTTTCTTT,CASSGRQGGTEAFF
TRBV7-9,.,TRBJ1-2,.,TGTGCCAGCAGCTTATTAGCTCCGCGCTCGGGCTACACCTTC,CASSLLAPRSGYTF
TRBV18,.,TRBJ2-7,.,TGTGCCAGCTCACCAGGGACCCCAAGTCCAAGTTTCGCCTACGAGCAGTACTTC,CASSPGTPSPSFAYEQYF
TRBV5-1,.,TRBJ2-7,.,TGCGCCAGCAGGGACAGAACCTACGAGCAGTACTTC,CASRDRTYEQYF
TRBV7-9,.,TRBJ1-2,.,TGTGCCAGCAGCTTAGGGTCGGAGGGCCACTATGGCTACACCTTC,CASSLGSEGHYGYTF
TRBV5-8,.,TRBJ1-2,few,TGTGCCAGCAGCTCCCTTGAGGAGGTCGGTGGCTACACCTTC,CASSSLEEVGGYTF
TRBV7-6,TRBD1,TRBJ2-2,.,TGTGCCAGCAGCCGAGGGGGACAGTTCACCGGGGAGCTGTTTTTT,CASSRGGQFTGELFF
TRBV27,TRBD2,TRBJ2-1,.,TGTGCCAGCAGTCTTAAGCGGGAGGGGGGGTACTACAATGAGCAGTTCTTC,CASSLKREGGYYNEQFF
TRBV6-1,TRBD1,TRBJ2-7,.,TGTGCCAGCAGTGAAACCCTCACGGGACAGGTTCCTTCCTACGAGCAGTACTTC,CASSETLTGQVPSYEQYF
TRBV5-8,TRBD2,TRBJ2-1,.,TGTGCCAGCAGCCTGGGACTAGCGGTCACCTCCTACAATGAGCAGTTCTTC,CASSLGLAVTSYNEQFF
TRBV30,TRBD1,TRBJ1-4,.,TGTGCCTGGAGTGGGACAGGGAGAAGTGCAAAACTGTTTTTT,CAWSGTGRSAKLFF
TRBV19,.,TRBJ2-7,.,TGTGCCAGTACCGGGAGGGACAGGGTATACGAGTGTGAGCAGTACTTC,CASTGRDRVYECEQYF
TRBV28,TRBD1,TRBJ2-7,.,TGTGCCAGCGCCATAATCCGGACAGGAGATTACGAGCAGTACTTC,CASAIIRTGDYEQYF
TRBV10-3,.,TRBJ1-1,.,TGTGCCATCAGTTCGACACCGGGTGGCACTGAAGCTTTCTTT,CAISSTPGGTEAFF
TRBV2,.,TRBJ2-5,many,TGTGCCAGCAGTCCCGGCCTCCAAGAGACCCAGTACTTC,CASSPGLQETQYF
TRBV2,TRBD1,TRBJ1-5,.,TGTGCCAGCAGCCACGGACAGGGGGTAGTTCAGCCCCAGCATTTT,CASSHGQGVVQPQHF
TRBV28,.,TRBJ1-4,.,TGTGCCAGCAAAACAGGAGGGCAGGGCCCTAAGGAAAAACTGTTTTTT,CASKTGGQGPKEKLFF
TRBV7-3,.,TRBJ2-3,.,TGTGCCAGCAGCATGCTACCGCCGGGACTGGGGACCACAGATACGCAGTATTTT,CASSMLPPGLGTTDTQYF
TRBV29-1,.,TRBJ2-3,.,TGCAGCTCGAGCCGGGGCGAAAGCACAGATACGCAGTATTTT,CSSSRGESTDTQYF
TRBV28,.,TRBJ1-1,.,TGTGCCAGCAGAAAGATAGGAGGGTCTGAAGCTTTCTTT,CASRKIGGSEAFF
TRBV2,TRBD2,TRBJ2-3,.,TGTGCCAGCAGTGATAGCGGGAGGGCCAGAGATACGCAGTATTTT,CASSDSGRARDTQYF
TRBV9,.,TRBJ1-2,.,TGTGCCAGCAGCGGACAGGCCGGCTACACCTTC,CASSGQAGYTF
TRBV27,TRBD2,TRBJ2-7,few,TGTGCCAGCAGACCTAGCGGGAGTGTCTCCTACGAGCAGTACTTC,CASRPSGSVSYEQYF
TRBV29-1,.,TRBJ2-7,once,TGCAGCGCACGGCTAACTCAGGGGTTGTACGAGCAGTACTTC,CSARLTQGLYEQYF
TRBV23-1,TRBD1,TRBJ2-7,.,TGCGCCAGCAGTCCGGTGAGACAGGGGAGGATTTACGAGCAGTACTTC,CASSPVRQGRIYEQYF
TRBV2,TRBD2,TRBJ2-3,.,TGTGCCAGCAGTCTACTAGCGAGCTACACAGATACGCAGTATTTT,CASSLLASYTDTQYF
TRBV6-6,TRBD1,TRBJ2-1,.,TGTGCCAGCAGTTACTTGGGACAGGGGGCCTACAATGAGCAGTTCTTC,CASSYLGQGAYNEQFF
TRBV7-2,.,TRBJ2-2,.,TGTGCCAGCAGCTTAGTTGCTGCGGGGTACACCGGGGAGCTGTTTTTT,CASSLVAAGYTGELFF